A selection of T cell receptor beta chains follows, all from one sample in a study of OX40 agonist ivuxolimab in advanced cancers. Generated by immunoSEQ multiplex PCR, the TCRdb table keeps only in-frame clones and is missing some. This table holds around 120,000 clones, more than 80% found once. The sequencing here drew on CD4+ or CD8+ T cells sorted from blood, taken in a trial of the OX40 agonist ivuxolimab. These receptors were taken from an adult with an advanced solid tumor such as melanoma, head and neck, liver or kidney cancer. CDR3s include the opening cysteine and the closing phenylalanine or tryptophan. The order of the fields is V gene, clone size, J gene, CDR3 length, D gene, CDR3 protein, CDR3 DNA. The D gene is left open where the match is weak. Only part of the rows carry a size: once, few, many, or a class if the clone is expanded.

TRBV29-1	-	TRBJ2-1	17	-	CSVEGGRGSDLYNEQFF	TGCAGCGTTGAAGGGGGTCGGGGCAGCGACCTCTACAATGAGCAGTTCTTC
TRBV21-1	-	TRBJ2-2	15	-	CASKGQFANTGELFF	TGTGCCAGCAAAGGGCAATTCGCGAACACCGGGGAGCTGTTTTTT
TRBV29-1	-	TRBJ2-2	12	-	CSVAPNTGELFF	TGCAGCGTTGCTCCGAACACCGGGGAGCTGTTTTTT
TRBV2	once	TRBJ2-7	19	-	CASGTQGGGNRASSYEQYF	TGTGCCAGCGGTACTCAGGGGGGAGGGAACCGCGCCTCTTCCTACGAGCAGTACTTC
TRBV6-6	-	TRBJ2-7	14	TRBD1	CASRAGTGTIEQYF	TGTGCCAGCAGGGCCGGGACAGGGACGATAGAGCAGTACTTC
TRBV14	-	TRBJ1-3	13	-	CASSGSVGNTIYF	TGTGCCAGCTCGGGGTCGGTTGGAAACACCATATATTTT
TRBV18	once	TRBJ2-7	13	TRBD1	CASSVDRAGEQYF	TGTGCCAGCTCCGTGGACAGGGCAGGCGAGCAGTACTTC
TRBV19	-	TRBJ2-3	11	-	CASSSRGTQYF	TGTGCCAGTAGCTCCAGGGGCACGCAGTATTTT
TRBV5-6	-	TRBJ1-5	16	-	CASSIRKQPSNQPQHF	TGTGCCAGCAGCATACGCAAACAGCCTAGCAATCAGCCCCAGCATTTT
TRBV27	-	TRBJ1-6	14	-	CASSLSPARVNLHF	TGTGCCAGCAGTTTATCCCCGGCTCGGGTCAATCTCCACTTT
TRBV21-1	once	TRBJ2-7	10	-	CASTEGEQYF	TGTGCCAGCACAGAGGGCGAGCAGTACTTC
TRBV30	-	TRBJ2-3	12	-	CAWTRGTDTQYF	TGTGCCTGGACCCGGGGTACAGATACGCAGTATTTT
TRBV28	-	TRBJ2-5	16	TRBD2	CASSHGLAGLWETQYF	TGTGCCAGCAGCCACGGACTAGCGGGTCTGTGGGAGACCCAGTACTTC
TRBV30	-	TRBJ1-2	11	-	CAWSPGDGYTF	TGTGCCTGGAGTCCAGGGGATGGCTACACCTTC
TRBV7-2	-	TRBJ2-3	13	-	CASSLGLERTQYF	TGTGCCAGCAGCTTAGGTTTAGAGCGTACGCAGTATTTT
TRBV14	-	TRBJ2-3	16	TRBD1	CASSEGTGGWADTQYF	TGTGCCAGCAGCGAAGGGACAGGGGGCTGGGCAGATACGCAGTATTTT
TRBV30	-	TRBJ2-1	12	-	CAWTSSYNEQFF	TGTGCCTGGACCAGCTCCTACAATGAGCAGTTCTTC
TRBV18	once	TRBJ1-1	12	-	CASSPGDTEAFF	TGTGCCAGCTCACCAGGGGACACTGAAGCTTTCTTT
TRBV5-1	-	TRBJ1-1	13	-	CASSFGLNTEAFF	TGCGCCAGCAGCTTCGGGCTGAACACTGAAGCTTTCTTT
TRBV7-9	-	TRBJ1-6	15	-	CASSHSSSYNSPLHF	TGTGCCAGCAGCCATAGTAGCTCCTATAATTCACCCCTCCACTTT
TRBV7-3	-	TRBJ2-2	15	-	CASSPGNSGTGELFF	TGTGCCAGCAGCCCAGGGAATTCCGGCACCGGGGAGCTGTTTTTT
TRBV27	once	TRBJ1-1	14	-	CASSRTVMNTEAFF	TGTGCCAGCAGTCGGACAGTCATGAACACTGAAGCTTTCTTT
TRBV7-2	-	TRBJ2-3	15	-	CASSSQGIGPDTQYF	TGTGCCAGCAGCTCCCAGGGGATAGGGCCAGATACGCAGTATTTT
TRBV19	-	TRBJ1-5	12	-	CASSVMGQPQHF	TGTGCCAGTAGTGTGATGGGTCAGCCCCAGCATTTT
TRBV19	-	TRBJ1-4	14	-	CASSARLSNEKLFF	TGTGCCAGTAGTGCGAGACTCTCTAATGAAAAACTGTTTTTT
TRBV15	-	TRBJ1-4	16	-	CATSRDIGATNEKLFF	TGTGCCACCAGCAGAGATATAGGGGCTACTAATGAAAAACTGTTTTTT
TRBV28	once	TRBJ2-7	15	TRBD2	CASSPGGAGGYEQYF	TGTGCCAGCAGCCCTGGAGGGGCGGGGGGTTACGAGCAGTACTTC
TRBV7-2	-	TRBJ2-1	14	-	CASSLGGIVSEQFF	TGTGCCAGCAGCTTAGGGGGGATAGTATCGGAGCAGTTCTTC
TRBV10-3	-	TRBJ2-2	14	-	CAIGDTANTGELFF	TGTGCCATCGGGGACACAGCGAACACCGGGGAGCTGTTTTTT
TRBV11-2	-	TRBJ2-5	14	-	CASSPSELQETQYF	TGTGCCAGCAGCCCTAGCGAACTCCAAGAGACCCAGTACTTC
TRBV27	-	TRBJ2-7	14	-	CASSGGGTAYEQYF	TGTGCCAGCAGTGGAGGGGGCACCGCCTACGAGCAGTACTTC
TRBV29-1	-	TRBJ2-2	15	-	CSIKKGLLNTGELFF	TGCAGCATCAAAAAGGGCCTATTAAACACCGGGGAGCTGTTTTTT
TRBV25-1	-	TRBJ2-7	13	-	CASRQAGRSEQYF	TGTGCCAGTAGACAGGCTGGGAGGTCCGAGCAGTACTTC
TRBV6-4	-	TRBJ2-3	15	TRBD2	CASKLAGASTDTQYF	TGTGCCAGCAAATTAGCGGGGGCCAGCACAGATACGCAGTATTTT
TRBV11-3	-	TRBJ2-7	13	-	CASSLAAGSEQYF	TGTGCCAGCAGCTTAGCGGCAGGGAGCGAGCAGTACTTC
TRBV6-5	-	TRBJ1-3	14	-	CASSYGGGGNTIYF	TGTGCCAGCAGTTACGGGGGGGGTGGAAACACCATATATTTT
TRBV19	-	TRBJ1-6	14	TRBD1	CASSRDRANSPLHF	TGTGCCAGTAGTAGGGACAGGGCTAATTCACCCCTCCACTTT
TRBV5-6	once	TRBJ2-7	12	-	CASSLVGPEQYF	TGTGCCAGCAGCTTGGTAGGGCCCGAGCAGTACTTC
TRBV7-3	-	TRBJ2-5	14	-	CASSLGPGRETQYF	TGTGCCAGCAGCTTAGGGCCAGGGCGAGAGACCCAGTACTTC
TRBV11-2	-	TRBJ2-5	15	-	CASSLSGGPRETQYF	TGTGCCAGCAGCTTATCCGGGGGGCCTCGAGAGACCCAGTACTTC
TRBV5-1	-	TRBJ1-1	14	TRBD1	CASSWTGWVTEAFF	TGCGCCAGCAGCTGGACAGGTTGGGTCACTGAAGCTTTCTTT
TRBV7-2	-	TRBJ2-5	14	-	CASSPPGYQETQYF	TGTGCCAGCAGCCCCCCAGGGTACCAAGAGACCCAGTACTTC
TRBV7-9	-	TRBJ2-3	14	-	CASSSEGLADTQYF	TGTGCCAGCAGCTCGGAGGGACTTGCAGATACGCAGTATTTT
TRBV7-9	-	TRBJ1-1	16	-	CASRRRGQNLNTEAFF	TGTGCCAGCAGAAGGAGAGGCCAGAACCTGAACACTGAAGCTTTCTTT